The clone carrying this T cell receptor (beta chain) has just a few counts. No antigen is known for it. This sample is part of a study of T-cell reconstitution after alpha-beta-depleted transplantation in children. Findings and caveats of the study: T-cell numbers and diversity one year post-transplant derived largely from freshly generated T cells. There were reportedly several hundred expanded graft clones from which alpha-beta T cells came about two months after transplant. Recipient T cells and thymic progenitors that survived were the source of the high TCRbeta diversity seen at day 60 in some patients.

Construction of the TCRbeta library involved unique molecular identifiers. TCRdb reprocessed the PCR reads with MiXCR, giving one entry per CDR3 protein. Among roughly 340,000 distinct CDR3 sequences listed, around 15% were seen once. V shed 3 bases and J shed 8 bases, with 13 bases lying between them. CDR3 length equals 14 residues. The chain carries TRBV12-3 or TRBV12-4 and TRBJ1-4; tentatively, D is TRBD1 (6 bases). The TCR sequence derives from a male patient between 2 and 15 years old who had a stem cell transplant for acute lymphoblastic leukemia, so the T cells may come from the graft donor. The sequenced sample was PBMCs, mostly from graft donor cells, obtained 360 days after TCRalphabeta/CD19-depleted stem cell transplant. CDR3 residues: CASSFLGAGEKLFF. The CDR3, as DNA: TGTGCCAGCAGTTTTCTGGGGGCAGGCGAAAAACTGTTTTTT.